The 6 T cell receptor beta chains presented below share a single source sample, sequenced in a study of glioma-infiltrating T cells. Amplification of TCR alpha and beta CDR3 regions from RNA used iRepertoire nested multiplex PCR. TCRdb re-called the multiplex PCR reads with MiXCR, one entry per CDR3 protein. The profile shows around 390,000 distinct CDR3 sequences, more than 35% of them singletons. The material sequenced was glioma tissue, nonneoplastic brain tissue, or PBMCs (not recorded which). The receptors were sampled from a human donor with low-grade glioma or glioblastoma, undergoing nonglioma brain surgery, or in good health (not recorded which).

This clonotype was seen only a few times. DNA of the CDR3: TGTGCCACCAGTGATTTGGAGACAGGGACATATGGCTACACCTTC. Translating it yields CATSDLETGTYGYTF. This chain joins TRBV24-1 and TRBJ1-2, with 7 nucleotides matching TRBD1. With V trimmed by 0 bases and J by 5 bases, 5 bases remained unmatched. Germline V CDR1 and CDR2: KGHDR, SFDVKD. This CDR3 has 15 residues.

A few counts support this clonotype. The chain links TRBV7-2 to TRBJ1-6; D may be TRBD1 (6 bases). The ends were cut back, 5 bases at V and 4 bases at J, with 18 bases in the middle. CDR3 length: 17 residues. The germline V gene encodes CDR1 SGHTA and CDR2 FQGNSA. CDR3 nucleotides: TGTGCCAGCAGCACACCTAAGGGGACACCTTATAATTCACCCCTCCACTTT. Its protein product is CASSTPKGTPYNSPLHF.

Comments on this clonotype: Germline is not matched at one junction end, which may reflect a read error. This rearrangement joins TRBV20-1 to TRBJ1-6; 7 bases line up with TRBD1. The CDR3 sequence is 13 residues long. Germline V gives CDR1 DFQATT, CDR2 SNEGSKA (reference sequence). This CDR3 is CSTSRQGNSPLHF. As DNA, the CDR3 is TGCAGTACTAGCAGACAGGGAAATTCACCCCTCCACTTT.

The V gene is TRBV6-1, the J gene TRBJ2-7; TRBD1 or TRBD2 may be the D gene (5 bases each). The V gene's germline CDR1 is MNHNS and CDR2 SASEGT. This CDR3 is built from 15 residues. The V end was cut by 5 bases, the J end by 1 base, with 15 bases between. CDR3 in DNA: TGTGCCAGCAGTCCCACGAGGGGCCGGTCCTACGAGCAGTACTTC. It specifies CASSPTRGRSYEQYF.

The J gene is TRBJ2-7, the V gene TRBV20-1, with TRBD2 identical over 15 bases. This CDR3 region has 17 residues. V shed 1 base, J shed 7 bases, and the junction held 11 bases outside the gene matches. Germline V CDR1 and CDR2: DFQATT, SNEGSKA (reference sequence). CDR3 sequence reads: CSARGGLAGGSYNEQYF. DNA of the CDR3: TGCAGTGCTAGAGGGGGACTAGCGGGAGGCTCCTACAATGAGCAGTACTTC.

This clonotype was observed many times. The chain recombines TRBV27 with TRBJ2-3; D remains ambiguous. The V end lost 6 bases, the J end lost 1 base, and 17 bases lay between the germline ends. CDR3 length equals 16 residues. CDR1 is MNHEY, CDR2 SMNVEV, per germline (reference sequence). CDR3 sequence: CASSPIGFSGTDTQYF. The CDR3 DNA sequence: TGTGCCAGCAGCCCCATCGGATTTTCCGGCACAGATACGCAGTATTTT.